One and the same sample provided the 21 T cell receptor beta chains below, sequenced in a study of blood T cell repertoires in COVID-19. Clones were sequenced by immunoSEQ multiplex PCR, and TCRdb holds only the in-frame ones, with some missing. The table lists fewer than 400,000 clones, 85% to 95% of them singletons. Sequenced material: PBMCs or T cells enriched from blood (not recorded which). The receptors were sampled from a woman younger than 45 who had been exposed to COVID-19.

The rearrangement uses TRBV7-2 and TRBJ1-5, with 7 bases lining up with TRBD1. The germline V gene has CDR1 SGHTA and CDR2 FQGNSA. The CDR3 extends over 15 amino acids. V lost 5 bases and J lost 1; bases outside the gene matches: 5. CDR3 DNA: TGTGCCAGCAGCCCCCAACAGGGGAGCAATCAGCCCCAGCATTTT. This encodes CASSPQQGSNQPQHF.

The V and J genes are TRBV19 and TRBJ1-5; the D is unclear. The germline CDR1 and CDR2 sequences are LNHDA and SQIVND (reference sequence). This CDR3 is built from 15 residues. Trimming left V 5 bases short and J 0 bases short, with 11 bases between. CDR3 coding DNA: TGTGCCAGTAGTCTGGTTCACTATAGCAATCAGCCCCAGCATTTT. Amino acid sequence: CASSLVHYSNQPQHF. Together with reference TRBV19 and TRBJ1-5, the CDR3 gives the full variable domain: DGGITQSPKYLFRKEGQNVTLSCEQNLNHDAMYWYRQDPGQGLRLIYYSQIVNDFQKGDIAEGYSVSREKKESFPLTVTSAQKNPTAFYLCASSLVHYSNQPQHFGDGTRLSIL.

This chain joins TRBV30 and TRBJ2-7; no reliable D call. Germline CDR1 reads GTSNPN; CDR2 reads SVGIG (reference sequence). V lost 0 bases to trimming and J lost 1 base, with 19 bases between them. This CDR3 has 17 amino acids. The CDR3 spells CAWSVSFGPGGSYEQYF. The CDR3 DNA follows: TGTGCCTGGAGTGTAAGTTTTGGGCCCGGTGGGTCCTACGAGCAGTACTTC.

This chain joins TRBV10-3 and TRBJ2-3; unclear D gene. Trimming pared 2 bases from V and 4 bases from J, leaving 4 bases between. Germline CDR1 and CDR2: ENHRY and SYGVKD. The CDR3 loop spans 12 amino acids. CDR3 residues: CAISEDSDTQYF. In DNA, the CDR3 is TGTGCCATCAGTGAGGACTCAGATACGCAGTATTTT.

The chain recombines TRBV19 with TRBJ1-1; D call uncertain. Germline CDR1 reads LNHDA; CDR2 reads SQIVND (reference sequence). Trimming removed 7 bases from V and 1 base from J, with 7 bases in between. The CDR3 consists of 12 residues. CDR3 protein: CASNRRNTEAFF. In nucleotides, the CDR3 is TGTGCCAGTAACCGGAGGAACACTGAAGCTTTCTTT.

The chain is built from TRBV27 and TRBJ2-2; D call uncertain. This CDR3 spans 17 amino acids. Germline lookup yields CDR1 MNHEY and CDR2 SMNVEV (reference sequence). V dropped 0 bases and J dropped 4 bases, with 15 bases sitting between them. The CDR3 region is CASSLSLVMGPTGELFF. The CDR3, as DNA: TGTGCCAGCAGTTTATCCCTGGTTATGGGCCCCACCGGGGAGCTGTTTTTT.

CDR3 bases: TGTGCCAGCAGGGGACAGGCGCGGGGCTACACCTTC. Translated: CASRGQARGYTF. This sequence joins TRBV6-5 and TRBJ1-2; 8 nucleotides align to TRBD1. The CDR3 spans 12 residues. The ends lost 6 bases at V and 8 bases at J; junction bases unmatched: 5. CDR1 is MNHEY and CDR2 is SVGAGI in the germline V gene.

This clone is a singleton in its sample. The chain is built from TRBV7-2 and TRBJ1-4, with 7 positions matching TRBD1. Looked up from germline, CDR1 is SGHTA and CDR2 is FQGNSA. The CDR3 has 16 amino acids. The V segment lost 4 bases and the J segment 5 bases; nucleotides outside the gene matches: 10. The CDR3: CASSSRYRGANEKLFF. The CDR3 DNA is TGTGCCAGCAGCTCTCGATACAGGGGCGCCAATGAAAAACTGTTTTTT. The variable domain in full, with the rest retrieved from reference TRBV7-2 and TRBJ1-4, is GAGVSQSPSNKVTEKGKDVELRCDPISGHTALYWYRQSLGQGLEFLIYFQGNSAPDKSGLPSDRFSAERTGGSVSTLTIQRTQQEDSAVYLCASSSRYRGANEKLFFGSGTQLSVL.

The chain recombines TRBV18 with TRBJ1-2; 8 positions agree with TRBD1. J lost 5 bases, V lost 3 bases, and 5 bases had no gene match. The CDR3 contains 14 residues. CDR1 KGHSH and CDR2 LQKENI come from the germline V gene. The CDR3 loop is CASSPGQDPYGYTF. CDR3 nucleotides: TGTGCCAGCTCACCGGGACAGGACCCTTATGGCTACACCTTC.

The chain carries TRBV3-1 (or the pseudogene TRBV3-2) and TRBJ1-4; 7 bases agree with TRBD1. Germline trimming cut 0 bases from V and 6 bases from J; bases unmatched to any gene: 4. Germline CDR1 reads LGHDT; CDR2 reads YNNKEL (reference sequence). This CDR3 contains 15 residues. DNA of the CDR3: TGTGCCAGCAGCCAAGATCCTGGGACAGATGAAAAACTGTTTTTT. Translated: CASSQDPGTDEKLFF.

The chain has TRBV6-1 and TRBJ2-3; 10 bases are a match to TRBD2. The CDR3 is made up of 17 amino acids. Germline values: CDR1 MNHNS, CDR2 SASEGT. With V trimmed by 4 bases and J by 2 bases, 9 bases remained unmatched. The CDR3 DNA reads TGTGCCAGCAGTGGCCCCTCTAGCGGGGGTAACACAGATACGCAGTATTTT. This codes for CASSGPSSGGNTDTQYF.

The chain has TRBV9 and TRBJ2-7, with TRBD2 matching 9 bases. The CDR3 spans 15 residues. Germline CDR1 SGDLS, CDR2 YYNGEE. The V gene end was trimmed by 0 bases and the J gene end by 6 bases; junction bases not matched to a gene: 7. This CDR3 is CASSVDPSGELEQYF. The CDR3 bases are TGTGCCAGCAGCGTAGACCCTAGCGGGGAACTCGAGCAGTACTTC.

The genes are TRBV27 and TRBJ1-2; 8 bases align to TRBD1. V lost 6 bases, J lost 4 bases, and 22 bases stayed unmatched. CDR1 MNHEY and CDR2 SMNVEV come from the germline V gene (reference sequence). This CDR3 is built from 19 residues. The CDR3 loop is CASSPERGTGGSQVYGYTF. CDR3 DNA: TGTGCCAGCAGCCCCGAACGTGGGACAGGAGGTTCCCAAGTCTATGGCTACACCTTC.

The J gene is TRBJ1-2, the V gene TRBV19, with 7 bases fitting TRBD1. The germline gives CDR1 LNHDA, CDR2 SQIVND (reference sequence). The ends lost 2 bases at V and 7 bases at J; junction bases unmatched: 7. This CDR3 contains 14 residues. The DNA for the CDR3 is TGTGCCAGTAGTATAAAACGACAGGGTGGTGGCTACACCTTC. Its translation is CASSIKRQGGGYTF.

The J gene is TRBJ1-5, the V gene TRBV19; 8 nucleotides match TRBD1. Germline V CDR1 and CDR2: LNHDA, SQIVND (reference sequence). J lost 6 bases, V lost 8 bases, and 9 bases had no gene match. This CDR3 comprises 14 residues. The CDR3 region is CASSGQGGVQPQHF. CDR3 coding DNA: TGTGCCAGTTCAGGACAGGGCGGCGTTCAGCCCCAGCATTTT.

This chain links TRBV19 with TRBJ2-1, with D possibly matching TRBD1 (6 bases). Germline V gene lookup returns CDR1 LNHDA and CDR2 SQIVND (reference sequence). CDR3 size: 16 residues. Trimming pared 4 bases from V and 1 base from J, leaving 14 bases between. CDR3 amino acids: CASSTYGQFSYNEQFF. The CDR3 DNA is TGTGCCAGTAGTACCTATGGACAGTTTTCCTACAATGAGCAGTTCTTC.

The chain's CDR3 is CASSMMGGPRLNTEAFF. CDR3 sequence (DNA): TGTGCCAGCAGCATGATGGGGGGACCCCGCTTGAACACTGAAGCTTTCTTT. The V gene is TRBV7-3, the J gene TRBJ1-1; possibly TRBD1 for D (5 bases). Trimming cost V 5 bases and J 0 bases, with 19 bases left between them. The CDR3 contains 17 residues. Germline lookup yields CDR1 SGHTA and CDR2 FQGTGA.

The V call is TRBV6-5, the J call TRBJ1-1; D is uncertain. In germline, CDR1 is MNHEY, CDR2 SVGAGI. The CDR3 runs to 13 residues. The ends were cut back, 2 bases at V and 5 bases at J, with 9 bases in the middle. This CDR3 reads CASSYNPATEAFF. In DNA, the CDR3 is TGTGCCAGCAGTTACAACCCAGCGACTGAAGCTTTCTTT.

This chain links TRBV10-3 with TRBJ1-1, with D tentatively TRBD1 (5 bases). The CDR3 loop spans 14 amino acids. Germline V gene data show CDR1 as ENHRY and CDR2 as SYGVKD. Trimming took 2 bases from V and 5 from J, leaving 12 bases between them. The CDR3 loop is CAISEAGGDTEAFF. DNA of the CDR3: TGTGCCATCAGTGAGGCGGGGGGGGATACTGAAGCTTTCTTT.

The gene calls are TRBV20-1 and TRBJ1-2; D gene uncertain. V lost 3 bases to trimming and J lost 4 bases, with 18 bases between them. Germline CDR1 is DFQATT and CDR2 is SNEGSKA (reference sequence). This CDR3 is 15 amino acids long. The CDR3 protein is CSASEMISTSYGYTF. The CDR3 nucleotides read TGCAGTGCTAGTGAGATGATTTCTACCTCCTATGGCTACACCTTC.

This rearrangement joins TRBV5-1 to TRBJ2-7, with D uncertain. V was shortened by 4 bases and J by 3 bases, with 5 bases between the two germline ends. The CDR3 is made up of 11 amino acids. Germline values: CDR1 SGHRS, CDR2 YFSETQ. Written as DNA, the CDR3 is TGCGCCAGCAGCACGAGCTACGAGCAGTACTTC. Translation: CASSTSYEQYF.